Below are 9 T cell receptor beta chains sequenced from a single sample in a study of T cells after yellow fever vaccination. Via MiXCR, TCRdb re-called the 5' RACE reads, giving one row per CDR3 protein. This sample has hundreds of thousands of distinct CDR3 sequences, with approximately 8% found just once. The material sequenced was PBMCs, taken roughly 46 days after the first yellow fever vaccination. These receptors were collected from a man aged 18 to 30 who received the YFV17D yellow fever vaccine.

Ten or more counts support this clonotype. The V call is TRBV6-6, the J call TRBJ1-1; D is unclear. This CDR3 has 13 residues. Germline V lookup: CDR1 MNHNY, CDR2 SVGAGI (reference sequence). Trimming shortened V by 4 bases and J by 4 bases, and 10 bases separated the two germline ends. CDR3 DNA sequence: TGTGCCAGCAGTTCGGGATTGGGCACTGAAGCTTTCTTT. Translated, it gives CASSSGLGTEAFF.

J is TRBJ1-5 and V is TRBV28; D unresolved. Germline CDR1 reads MDHEN; CDR2 reads SYDVKM. This CDR3 is built from 15 residues. The V end was cut by 3 bases, the J end by 5 bases, with 14 bases between. CDR3 coding DNA: TGTGCCAGCAGTTTTGGAACAGCGGCCTATCAGCCCCAGCATTTT. Residues: CASSFGTAAYQPQHF. The entire variable domain, with the rest obtained from reference TRBV28 and TRBJ1-5, is as follows: DVKVTQSSRYLVKRTGEKVFLECVQDMDHENMFWYRQDPGLGLRLIYFSYDVKMKEKGDIPEGYSVSREKKERFSLILESASTNQTSMYLCASSFGTAAYQPQHFGDGTRLSIL.

This clonotype was picked up a small number of times. This chain uses TRBV5-6 with TRBJ1-1, with D possibly being TRBD1 (6 bases). The germline V and J ends were trimmed by 4 bases and 2 bases, with 21 bases remaining between them. Looked up from germline, CDR1 is SGHDT and CDR2 is YYEEEE. The CDR3 sequence is 17 residues long. The CDR3 nucleotides read TGTGCCAGCAGCCAGAAAGTATACAGGGCCCTAAACACTGAAGCTTTCTTT. This translates into CASSQKVYRALNTEAFF.

The chain couples TRBV20-1 to TRBJ2-7, with 7 bases fitting TRBD1. V trimming: 1 base; J trimming: 6 bases; junction bases outside the gene matches: 12. This CDR3 has 15 residues. Germline-derived CDR1 and CDR2 are DFQATT and SNEGSKA (reference sequence). CDR3 sequence reads: CSARVRKGTVGEQYF. Here the CDR3 DNA reads TGCAGTGCTAGAGTGAGGAAAGGGACAGTCGGCGAGCAGTACTTC.

The chain combines TRBV5-1 with TRBJ2-2; 7 nucleotides align to TRBD1. This CDR3 comprises 16 residues. V dropped 4 bases and J dropped 0; count of bases not matched to a gene: 6. CDR1 is SGHRS and CDR2 is YFSETQ in the germline V gene. CDR3: CASSPGGTANTGELFF. For the CDR3, the DNA is TGCGCCAGCAGCCCCGGTGGGACAGCGAACACCGGGGAGCTGTTTTTT.

The chain recombines TRBV4-3 with TRBJ2-1; D may correspond to TRBD1 or TRBD2 (5 bases each). The V gene lost 4 bases and the J gene lost 10 bases, with 20 bases spanning the gap. Per the germline V gene, CDR1 is LGHNA and CDR2 is YSLEER. This CDR3 is 15 amino acids long. DNA for the CDR3: TGCGCCAGCAGCCCAGGGATTTTCGGGAAACAGGAGCAGTTCTTC. This gives the protein CASSPGIFGKQEQFF.

DNA for the CDR3: TGTGCCAGCAGCGTACTGGGGACTGGGGCCAACGTCCTGACTTTC. Encoded protein: CASSVLGTGANVLTF. The chain uses TRBV9 and TRBJ2-6; D is ambiguous. V lost 1 base and J 2 bases, leaving 7 bases between the germline ends. The CDR3 spans 15 residues. Germline values: CDR1 SGDLS, CDR2 YYNGEE.

This clonotype appeared a few times. The J gene is TRBJ2-5, the V gene TRBV2; D possibly corresponds to TRBD2 (5 bases). Germline loops: CDR1 SNHLY, CDR2 FYNNEI. V dropped 1 base and J dropped 1 base, with 16 bases sitting between them. This CDR3 is 17 amino acids long. CDR3: CASSEGGSWGAQETQYF. In DNA, the CDR3 is TGTGCCAGCAGTGAAGGGGGTTCTTGGGGAGCCCAAGAGACCCAGTACTTC.

This clonotype turned up a few times. The chain recombines TRBV7-3 with TRBJ2-3; 10 bases line up with TRBD2. The V gene's germline CDR1 is SGHTA and CDR2 FQGTGA. V lost 5 bases, J lost 0 bases, and 11 bases stayed unmatched. There are 18 residues in the CDR3. In DNA, the CDR3 is TGTGCCAGCAGCCCTCATCGGACTAGCGGATTAAGCACAGATACGCAGTATTTT. The encoded protein is CASSPHRTSGLSTDTQYF.